Below are 12 T cell receptor beta chains sequenced from a single sample in a study of cytomegalovirus exposure and HLA in healthy donors. PCR was performed using 60 Vbeta and 13 Jbeta primers. Generated by immunoSEQ multiplex PCR, the TCRdb table keeps only in-frame clones and is missing some. The repertoire includes around 200,000 clones, 62% of them detected once, and under 3% sits in the top ten. The sequenced sample consisted of PBMCs. The source of these receptors is a man aged 40-50 years in good health and CMV-seronegative.

This clone was counted a few times. The CDR3 sequence: CASSVGGLMNTEAFF. The CDR3, as DNA: TGTGCCAGCAGTGTCGGGGGACTCATGAACACTGAAGCTTTCTTT. The J gene is TRBJ1-1, the V gene TRBV6-1; D is perhaps TRBD1 (5 bases). CDR3 length: 15 amino acids. Germline assignment: CDR1 MNHNS and CDR2 SASEGT. Trimming took 4 bases from V and 0 from J, leaving 12 bases between them.

This clone was seen a handful of times. The chain joins TRBV11-2 to TRBJ2-7, with TRBD1 matching 11 bases. The junction had 5 bases not matched to a gene; V was cut back by 7 bases and J by 6 bases. The CDR3 covers 13 residues. Germline V gives CDR1 SGHAT, CDR2 FQNNGV. The CDR3 DNA reads TGTGCCAGCACCCCGGACAGGGGGCGCGAGCAGTACTTC. This gives the protein CASTPDRGREQYF.

The chain has TRBV19 and TRBJ1-5; D might be TRBD1 (5 bases). Germline V gives CDR1 LNHDA, CDR2 SQIVND (reference sequence). Between the trimmed V and J ends, which lost 3 bases and 0 bases, there was a span of 15 bases. The CDR3 has 17 amino acids. CDR3: CASSMGRDFYSNQPQHF. The CDR3 region has the DNA TGTGCCAGTAGTATGGGCAGGGACTTCTATAGCAATCAGCCCCAGCATTTT. The variable domain in full, completed from reference TRBV19 and TRBJ1-5, reads DGGITQSPKYLFRKEGQNVTLSCEQNLNHDAMYWYRQDPGQGLRLIYYSQIVNDFQKGDIAEGYSVSREKKESFPLTVTSAQKNPTAFYLCASSMGRDFYSNQPQHFGDGTRLSIL.

This chain connects TRBV5-1 to TRBJ1-2; 8 bases fit TRBD1. The J segment lost 7 bases and the V segment lost 4 bases, leaving 9 bases of the junction unmatched. The CDR3 length is 14 residues. Per germline, CDR1 SGHRS and CDR2 YFSETQ. Written as DNA, the CDR3 is TGCGCCAGCAGCCCCTACAGGGGGGATACTGGCTACACCTTC. Protein sequence: CASSPYRGDTGYTF.

V usage is TRBV6-6 and J usage is TRBJ1-1; TRBD1 matches at 10 bases. The germline gives CDR1 MNHNY, CDR2 SVGAGI (reference sequence). Trimming cost V 6 bases and J 4 bases; bases outside gene matches: 8. This CDR3 has 15 residues. The CDR3 nucleotides are TGTGCCAGCAGCACTCCCGGGACAGGGGCCACTGAAGCTTTCTTT. It is translated as CASSTPGTGATEAFF.

This clone turned up a few times. The chain joins TRBV7-2 to TRBJ2-5, with a possible D match to TRBD2 (5 bases). CDR3 length: 14 amino acids. In germline, CDR1 is SGHTA, CDR2 FQGNSA. V was shortened by 5 bases and J by 1 base, with 11 bases between the two germline ends. In DNA, the CDR3 is TGTGCCAGCAGCCTACTAGGCCCCCAAGAGACCCAGTACTTC. It codes for CASSLLGPQETQYF. The full variable domain, its missing parts supplied by reference TRBV7-2 and TRBJ2-5, is GAGVSQSPSNKVTEKGKDVELRCDPISGHTALYWYRQSLGQGLEFLIYFQGNSAPDKSGLPSDRFSAERTGGSVSTLTIQRTQQEDSAVYLCASSLLGPQETQYFGPGTRLLVL.

This clone was detected a few times. This chain links TRBV5-6 with TRBJ1-4; D gene unclear. The CDR3 runs 16 residues. V lost 3 bases, J lost 3 bases, and 15 bases lay in between. CDR1 SGHDT and CDR2 YYEEEE come from the germline V gene. CDR3 sequence (DNA): TGTGCCAGCAGCTCAGACCAACATCGGGCTAATGAAAAACTGTTTTTT. Residues: CASSSDQHRANEKLFF.

The chain has TRBV18 and TRBJ2-3; 14 nucleotides align to TRBD2. The CDR3 sequence is 16 residues long. Germline V CDR1 and CDR2: KGHSH, LQKENI. Unmatched junction bases numbered 3, after V lost 1 base and J lost 6 bases. For the CDR3, the DNA is TGTGCCAGCTCACCACGGGGGACTAGCGGGAGTGATACGCAGTATTTT. Translated, it gives CASSPRGTSGSDTQYF.

The rearrangement links TRBV5-5 to TRBJ2-5; D is unclear. Germline CDR1 reads SGHKS; CDR2 reads YYEKEE (reference sequence). The CDR3 loop spans 14 amino acids. V was clipped by 2 bases and J by 4 bases, with 12 bases between them. CDR3 region: CASSFNPARETQYF. CDR3 in DNA: TGTGCCAGCAGCTTTAACCCCGCGAGAGAGACCCAGTACTTC.

This clone has a count of ten or more. J is TRBJ1-3 and V is TRBV6-5; no firm D call. Germline CDR1 MNHEY, CDR2 SVGAGI. V was cut by 5 bases and J by 0 bases, with 8 bases left in between. The CDR3 has 14 amino acids. CDR3 protein: CASSRVNSGNTIYF. The CDR3 DNA is TGTGCCAGCAGTCGCGTTAACTCTGGAAACACCATATATTTT.

CDR3 region: CSVVTSGSSTDTQYF. Here the CDR3 DNA reads TGCAGCGTTGTTACAAGCGGTTCTAGCACAGATACGCAGTATTTT. V is TRBV29-1 and J is TRBJ2-3; TRBD2 might be the D (5 bases). The CDR3 spans 15 residues. V gave up 4 bases and J gave up 0 bases, with 14 bases separating them. Germline V gives CDR1 SQVTM, CDR2 ANQGSEA.

The CDR3 DNA follows: TGCGCCAGCAGCCTCACAGGGGGCGATCAGCCCCAGCATTTT. Protein sequence: CASSLTGGDQPQHF. This rearrangement joins TRBV4-1 to TRBJ1-5; 9 nucleotides align to TRBD1. CDR3 length: 14 amino acids. Germline CDR1 is MGHRA and CDR2 is YSYEKL. V shed 4 bases and J 5 bases; nucleotides not matched to a gene: 3.